The 25 T cell receptor beta chains presented below share a single source sample, sequenced in a study of early T cells in non-severe SARS-CoV-2 infection. MiXCR, applied by TCRdb to the 5' RACE reads, yields one record per CDR3 protein. Among around 66,000 distinct CDR3 sequences listed, around 5.7% were seen once. The sample consisted of whole blood, taken at baseline. The source is an adult who was a healthcare worker with PCR-confirmed SARS-CoV-2 infection or an uninfected control (not recorded which).

This clonotype has a count of ten or more. The chain recombines TRBV28 with TRBJ1-4; D ambiguous. CDR1 is MDHEN, CDR2 SYDVKM, per germline. The V end lost 7 bases, the J end lost 3 bases, and 9 bases lay between the germline ends. The CDR3 runs 13 residues. CDR3 residues: CASTTSANEKLFF. CDR3 sequence (DNA): TGTGCCAGCACTACCTCGGCTAATGAAAAACTGTTTTTT.

This clonotype has just a few counts. The rearrangement joins TRBV5-8 to TRBJ1-5; unclear D gene. Germline loops: CDR1 SGHTS, CDR2 YDEGEE. CDR3 length: 14 residues. The V end was cut by 2 bases, the J end by 4 bases, with 10 bases between. CDR3 coding DNA: TGTGCCAGCAGCTTTCCACAGAGGAATCAGCCCCAGCATTTT. It specifies CASSFPQRNQPQHF.

This clonotype was observed at least ten times. In DNA form, the CDR3 reads TGTGCCAGCAGTAGTTTTGCGGGATTCGCGATGAACACTGAAGCTTTCTTT. This sequence encodes CASSSFAGFAMNTEAFF. The genes are TRBV6-1 and TRBJ1-1, with D uncertain. V lost 5 bases and J lost 0, with 19 bases in between. Germline CDR1 and CDR2: MNHNS and SASEGT. The CDR3 is made up of 17 amino acids.

This chain connects TRBV28 to TRBJ2-7; D perhaps matches TRBD1 (6 bases). The CDR3 runs 11 residues. V dropped 10 bases and J dropped 7 bases, with 14 bases sitting between them. Germline assignment: CDR1 MDHEN and CDR2 SYDVKM. The CDR3 nucleotides read TGTGCCACCTCCAGGGGTCGAGAGCAGTACTTC. Amino acids: CATSRGREQYF.

The chain joins TRBV5-4 to TRBJ2-1; 11 nucleotides agree with TRBD2. CDR1 is SGHNT, CDR2 YYREEE, per germline (reference sequence). V trimming: 0 bases; J trimming: 9 bases; junction bases outside the gene matches: 5. The CDR3 length is 15 residues. The CDR3 spells CASSLVLAGESEQFF. CDR3 DNA sequence: TGTGCCAGCAGCTTGGTACTAGCGGGAGAGAGTGAGCAGTTCTTC.

This clonotype was detected many times. V gene TRBV6-4 combines with J gene TRBJ1-1; the match to TRBD1 covers 7 bases. Germline V gene sequence: CDR1 MRHNA, CDR2 SNTAGT. The V gene end was trimmed by 6 bases and the J gene end by 3 bases; junction bases not matched to a gene: 4. The CDR3 consists of 13 residues. The CDR3 is CASSRDSYTEAFF. The DNA for the CDR3 is TGTGCCAGCAGCCGGGACAGCTACACTGAAGCTTTCTTT.

This clonotype came up a few times. CDR3 in DNA: TGCAGTGCTCGAACAGGTACCTACGAGCAGTACTTC. Amino acids: CSARTGTYEQYF. The chain is built from TRBV20-1 and TRBJ2-7; D might be TRBD1 (5 bases). Germline V gene data show CDR1 as DFQATT and CDR2 as SNEGSKA (reference sequence). Trimming took 5 bases from V and 2 from J, leaving 10 bases between them. The CDR3 extends over 12 amino acids.

The CDR3 nucleotides are TGCAGCGTTGCTACGCCAGGGGATTCTAATGAGCAGTTCTTC. Translating gives CSVATPGDSNEQFF. The genes are TRBV29-1 and TRBJ2-1; D may be TRBD1 (6 bases). Trimming took 4 bases from V and 7 from J, leaving 17 bases between them. The CDR3 covers 14 residues. In germline, CDR1 is SQVTM, CDR2 ANQGSEA.

Ten or more counts support this clonotype. The chain combines TRBV7-2 with TRBJ2-5; D may be TRBD2 (5 bases). Trimming removed 3 bases from V and 5 bases from J, with 13 bases in between. Germline V gene sequence: CDR1 SGHTA, CDR2 FQGNSA. The CDR3 length is 14 residues. CDR3 in DNA: TGTGCCAGCAGCTTTGGTGGGAGTTCTGAGACCCAGTACTTC. It specifies CASSFGGSSETQYF.

This clonotype was counted at least ten times. CDR3 DNA sequence: TGTGCCAGCTCACAGGGACAGGCAAATGAAAAACTGTTTTTT. It codes for CASSQGQANEKLFF. The chain has TRBV18 and TRBJ1-4, with TRBD1 matching 8 bases. Per germline, CDR1 KGHSH and CDR2 LQKENI. CDR3 length: 14 amino acids. V shed 4 bases and J 5 bases; nucleotides not matched to a gene: 3.

This clonotype has at least ten counts. The chain is built from TRBV5-6 and TRBJ1-1; D ambiguous. The germline V gene has CDR1 SGHDT and CDR2 YYEEEE. The germline V and J ends were trimmed by 2 bases and 5 bases, with 10 bases remaining between them. The CDR3 loop spans 13 amino acids. Here the CDR3 DNA reads TGTGCCAGCAGCTTCAGTATCAAGACTGAAGCTTTCTTT. Translating gives CASSFSIKTEAFF.

Many counts were recorded for this clonotype. The CDR3 here is CASSTGGNGNQPQHF. The DNA of the CDR3 is TGTGCCAGCAGTACAGGAGGGAATGGCAATCAGCCCCAGCATTTT. The rearrangement links TRBV6-5 to TRBJ1-5, with a possible D match to TRBD1 (5 bases). The CDR3 has 15 amino acids. Trimming left V 5 bases short and J 2 bases short, with 13 bases between. Germline V lookup: CDR1 MNHEY, CDR2 SVGAGI.

V and J are TRBV18 and TRBJ2-1, with a tentative D call TRBD1 (7 bases). Germline CDR1 is KGHSH and CDR2 is LQKENI. Trimming left V 3 bases short and J 0 bases short, with 18 bases between. The CDR3 is 18 residues long. Written as DNA, the CDR3 is TGTGCCAGCTCACCTTTTACAGGGGACTCTATCTCCTACAATGAGCAGTTCTTC. Its protein product is CASSPFTGDSISYNEQFF. Complete variable domain (other parts from reference TRBV18 and TRBJ2-1): NAGVMQNPRHLVRRRGQEARLRCSPMKGHSHVYWYRQLPEEGLKFMVYLQKENIIDESGMPKERFSAEFPKEGPSILRIQQVVRGDSAAYFCASSPFTGDSISYNEQFFGPGTRLTVL.

This clonotype was counted at least ten times. The chain couples TRBV20-1 to TRBJ2-5; 8 positions agree with TRBD1. This CDR3 has 15 amino acids. Germline V gene sequence: CDR1 DFQATT, CDR2 SNEGSKA (reference sequence). Unmatched junction bases numbered 12, after V lost 4 bases and J lost 5 bases. This CDR3 reads CSATGQAGFLETQYF. In nucleotides, the CDR3 is TGCAGTGCTACGGGACAGGCGGGTTTCTTGGAGACCCAGTACTTC.

The rearrangement joins TRBV6-2 or TRBV6-3 to TRBJ2-2; 11 nucleotides line up with TRBD2. CDR3 length: 16 residues. Germline V CDR1 and CDR2: MNHEY, SVGEGT. V trimming: 2 bases; J trimming: 4 bases; junction bases outside the gene matches: 3. The DNA of the CDR3 is TGTGCCAGCAGTTACGCTAGCGGGAGGCCCACCGGGGAGCTGTTTTTT. It yields the protein CASSYASGRPTGELFF.

In its sample, this clonotype was seen many times. This sequence joins TRBV20-1 and TRBJ2-3, with 10 bases fitting TRBD2. V lost 0 bases to trimming and J lost 6 bases; unmatched junction nucleotides: 6. The CDR3 is 15 residues long. The germline V gene has CDR1 DFQATT and CDR2 SNEGSKA (reference sequence). The CDR3 protein is CSARDTSGTWDTQYF. The CDR3 coding sequence is TGCAGTGCTAGAGATACTAGCGGGACATGGGATACGCAGTATTTT.

This clonotype was seen repeatedly, ten times or more. CDR3: CASSPDRAVYEQYF. Here the CDR3 DNA reads TGTGCCAGCAGCCCCGACAGGGCGGTTTACGAGCAGTACTTC. The chain links TRBV9 to TRBJ2-7, with TRBD1 identical over 7 bases. The CDR3 consists of 14 residues. Unmatched junction bases numbered 8, after V lost 4 bases and J lost 4 bases. Germline CDR1 and CDR2: SGDLS and YYNGEE.

The gene calls are TRBV28 and TRBJ2-7; 7 bases align to TRBD1. V lost 6 bases and J lost 7; bases outside the gene matches: 18. The CDR3 is made up of 16 amino acids. Germline CDR1 MDHEN, CDR2 SYDVKM. CDR3 in amino acids: CASSPYPGTEVGEQYF. The CDR3, as DNA: TGTGCCAGCAGCCCTTACCCCGGGACAGAGGTCGGGGAGCAGTACTTC.

This clonotype was seen at least ten times. This sequence joins TRBV5-1 and TRBJ2-3; TRBD2 matches 10 bases. Germline V gene sequence: CDR1 SGHRS, CDR2 YFSETQ. V dropped 1 base and J dropped 2; count of bases not matched to a gene: 1. The CDR3 is 15 amino acids. CDR3 protein: CASSLTSGITDTQYF. CDR3 DNA: TGCGCCAGCAGCTTGACTAGCGGGATCACAGATACGCAGTATTTT.

There are many counts of this clonotype. This chain links TRBV19 with TRBJ2-3; no firm D call. Germline CDR1 is LNHDA and CDR2 is SQIVND (reference sequence). CDR3 size: 13 residues. V was trimmed by 6 bases and J by 2 bases, leaving 9 bases between them. Here the CDR3 reads CASSRRYTDTQYF. Here the CDR3 DNA reads TGTGCCAGTAGCCGCCGGTACACAGATACGCAGTATTTT.

This clonotype was counted a few times. The CDR3 spells CATSDPGQGDIEQYF. CDR3 DNA sequence: TGTGCCACCAGTGACCCGGGACAGGGGGATATCGAGCAGTACTTC. This rearrangement joins TRBV24-1 to TRBJ2-7; 11 nucleotides agree with TRBD1. Germline values: CDR1 KGHDR, CDR2 SFDVKD. V was pared by 4 bases and J by 6 bases, with 7 bases of the junction left unmatched. The CDR3 length is 15 residues.

This clonotype was detected many times. The chain carries TRBV7-2 and TRBJ2-7; 8 nucleotides agree with TRBD1. Germline CDR1 reads SGHTA; CDR2 reads FQGNSA. The CDR3 contains 14 residues. V lost 4 bases to trimming and J lost 2 bases; unmatched junction nucleotides: 4. CDR3 sequence: CASSSGQGPYEQYF. The CDR3, as DNA: TGTGCCAGCAGCTCAGGACAGGGCCCCTACGAGCAGTACTTC.

This clonotype was recorded once. V is TRBV5-1 and J is TRBJ1-1; a weak D match, TRBD1 (5 bases). CDR1 is SGHRS and CDR2 is YFSETQ in the germline V gene. The V end lost 0 bases, the J end lost 4 bases, and 16 bases lay between the germline ends. This CDR3 is 16 amino acids long. The CDR3 DNA follows: TGCGCCAGCAGCTTGGAGGGGACGCTGGAGAGCACTGAAGCTTTCTTT. This translates into CASSLEGTLESTEAFF. Supplemented by reference TRBV5-1 and TRBJ1-1, the full variable domain reads KAGVTQTPRYLIKTRGQQVTLSCSPISGHRSVSWYQQTPGQGLQFLFEYFSETQRNKGNFPGRFSGRQFSNSRSEMNVSTLELGDSALYLCASSLEGTLESTEAFFGQGTRLTVV.

This clonotype showed up many times. The chain employs TRBV5-1 and TRBJ2-7; D may be TRBD1 (5 bases). CDR3 length: 14 amino acids. V gave up 4 bases and J gave up 5 bases, with 16 bases separating them. Germline V gene lookup returns CDR1 SGHRS and CDR2 YFSETQ. The CDR3 sequence: CASSVEWTSDEQYF. CDR3 nucleotide sequence: TGCGCCAGCAGCGTTGAGTGGACAAGTGACGAGCAGTACTTC.

In this sample, this clonotype turned up many times. The V call is TRBV20-1, the J call TRBJ1-2, with D possibly TRBD1 on 6 matching bases. The CDR3 spans 12 residues. Germline CDR1 reads DFQATT; CDR2 reads SNEGSKA (reference sequence). V was shortened by 7 bases and J by 7 bases, with 16 bases between the two germline ends. Here the CDR3 reads CSVLRDIIGYTF. The CDR3, as DNA: TGCAGTGTCCTCCGGGACATCATTGGCTACACCTTC.